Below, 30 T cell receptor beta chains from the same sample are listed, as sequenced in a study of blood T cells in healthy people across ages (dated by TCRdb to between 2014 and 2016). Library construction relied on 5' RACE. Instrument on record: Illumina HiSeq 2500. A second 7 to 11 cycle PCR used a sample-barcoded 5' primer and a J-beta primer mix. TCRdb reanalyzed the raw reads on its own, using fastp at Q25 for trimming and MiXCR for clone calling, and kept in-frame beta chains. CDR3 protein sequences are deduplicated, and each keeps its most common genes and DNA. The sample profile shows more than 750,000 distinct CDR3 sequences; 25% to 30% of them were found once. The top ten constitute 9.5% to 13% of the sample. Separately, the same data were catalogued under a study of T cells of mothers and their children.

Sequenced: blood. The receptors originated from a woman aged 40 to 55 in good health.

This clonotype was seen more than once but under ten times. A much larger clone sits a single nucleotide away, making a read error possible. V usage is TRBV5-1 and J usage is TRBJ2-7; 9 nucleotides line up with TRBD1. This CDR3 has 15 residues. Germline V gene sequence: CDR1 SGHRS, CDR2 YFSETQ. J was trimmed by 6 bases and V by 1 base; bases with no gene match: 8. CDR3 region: CASSLTGTGNGEQYF. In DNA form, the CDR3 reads TGCGCCAGCAGCTTGACCGGGACAGGGAACGGCGAGCAGTACTTC.

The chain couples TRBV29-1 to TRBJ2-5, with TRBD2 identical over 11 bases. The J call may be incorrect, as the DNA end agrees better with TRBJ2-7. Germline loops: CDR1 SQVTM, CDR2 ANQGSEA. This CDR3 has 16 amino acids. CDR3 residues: CSVVKLAGDSGTEQYF. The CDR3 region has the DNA TGCAGCGTTGTCAAACTAGCGGGAGATTCAGGGACCGAGCAGTACTTC.

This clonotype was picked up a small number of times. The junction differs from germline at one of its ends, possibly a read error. The DNA for the CDR3 is TGTGCCAACAGCTTAGTGCTAGCGGGTATGACAGATACGCAGTATTTT. Residues: CANSLVLAGMTDTQYF. The V call is TRBV7-2, the J call TRBJ2-3; 8 positions match TRBD2. The CDR3 covers 16 residues. Per the germline V gene, CDR1 is SGHTA and CDR2 is FQGNSA.

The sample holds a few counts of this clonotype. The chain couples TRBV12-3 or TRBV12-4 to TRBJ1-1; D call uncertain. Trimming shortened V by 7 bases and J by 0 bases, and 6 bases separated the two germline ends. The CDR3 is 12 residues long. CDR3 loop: CASNGLNTEAFF. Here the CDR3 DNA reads TGTGCCAGCAATGGGTTGAACACTGAAGCTTTCTTT.

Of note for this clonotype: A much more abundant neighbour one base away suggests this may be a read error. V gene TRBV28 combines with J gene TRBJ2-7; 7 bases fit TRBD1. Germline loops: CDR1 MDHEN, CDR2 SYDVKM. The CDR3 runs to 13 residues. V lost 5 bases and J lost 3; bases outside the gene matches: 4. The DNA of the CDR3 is TGTGCCAGCAGTGCCAGACAGGGCTACGAGCAGTACTTC. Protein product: CASSARQGYEQYF.

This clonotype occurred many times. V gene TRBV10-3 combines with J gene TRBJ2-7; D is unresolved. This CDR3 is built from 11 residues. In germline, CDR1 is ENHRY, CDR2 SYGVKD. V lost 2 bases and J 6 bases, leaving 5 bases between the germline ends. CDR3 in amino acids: CAISERSEQYF. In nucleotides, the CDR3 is TGTGCCATCAGTGAGAGAAGCGAGCAGTACTTC.

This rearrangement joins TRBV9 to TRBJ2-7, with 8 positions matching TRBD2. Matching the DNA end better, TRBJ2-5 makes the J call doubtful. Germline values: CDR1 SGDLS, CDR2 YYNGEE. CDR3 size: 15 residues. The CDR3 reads CASSPGGGVRETQYF. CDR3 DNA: TGTGCCAGCAGCCCCGGGGGGGGAGTAAGAGAGACCCAGTACTTC.

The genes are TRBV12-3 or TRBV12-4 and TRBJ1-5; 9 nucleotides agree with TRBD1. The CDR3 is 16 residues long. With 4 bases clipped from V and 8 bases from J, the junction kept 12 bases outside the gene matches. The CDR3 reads CASSSPGTGRWEPQHF. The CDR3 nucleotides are TGTGCCAGCAGTTCCCCCGGGACAGGGAGGTGGGAGCCCCAGCATTTT.

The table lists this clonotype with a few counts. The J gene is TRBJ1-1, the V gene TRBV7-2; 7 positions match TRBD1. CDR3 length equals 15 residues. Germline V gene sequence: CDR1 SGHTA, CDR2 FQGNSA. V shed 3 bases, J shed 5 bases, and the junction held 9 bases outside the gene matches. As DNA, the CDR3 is TGTGCCAGCAGCTTTCAGCAGGGGGATAATACTGAAGCTTTCTTT. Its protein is CASSFQQGDNTEAFF. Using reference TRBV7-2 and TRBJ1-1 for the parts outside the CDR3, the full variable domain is GAGVSQSPSNKVTEKGKDVELRCDPISGHTALYWYRQSLGQGLEFLIYFQGNSAPDKSGLPSDRFSAERTGGSVSTLTIQRTQQEDSAVYLCASSFQQGDNTEAFFGQGTRLTVV.

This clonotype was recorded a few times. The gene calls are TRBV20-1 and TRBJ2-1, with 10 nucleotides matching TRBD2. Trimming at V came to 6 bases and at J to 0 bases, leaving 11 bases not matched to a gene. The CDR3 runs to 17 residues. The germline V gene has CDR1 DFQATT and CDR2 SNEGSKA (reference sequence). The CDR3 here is CSAPELAGPSSYNEQFF. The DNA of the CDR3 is TGCAGTGCCCCGGAACTAGCGGGGCCTAGCTCCTACAATGAGCAGTTCTTC.

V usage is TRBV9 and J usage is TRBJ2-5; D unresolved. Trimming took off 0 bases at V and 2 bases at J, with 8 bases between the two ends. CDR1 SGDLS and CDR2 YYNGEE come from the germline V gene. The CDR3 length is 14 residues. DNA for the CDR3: TGTGCCAGCAGCGTAGCTGCCACTCAAGAGACCCAGTACTTC. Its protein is CASSVAATQETQYF.

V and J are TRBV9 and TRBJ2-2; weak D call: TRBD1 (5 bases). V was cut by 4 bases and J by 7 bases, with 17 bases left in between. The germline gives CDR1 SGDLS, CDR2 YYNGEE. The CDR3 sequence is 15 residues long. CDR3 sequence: CASSSTSRADGELFF. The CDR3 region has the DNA TGTGCCAGCAGCTCCACCTCCAGGGCGGACGGGGAGCTGTTTTTT.

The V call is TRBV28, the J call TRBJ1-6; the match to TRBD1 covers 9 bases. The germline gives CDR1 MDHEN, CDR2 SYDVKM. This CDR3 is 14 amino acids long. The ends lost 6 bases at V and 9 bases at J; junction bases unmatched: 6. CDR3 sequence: CASRGQGTVSPLHF. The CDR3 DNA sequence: TGTGCCAGCAGGGGACAGGGTACGGTTTCACCCCTCCACTTT. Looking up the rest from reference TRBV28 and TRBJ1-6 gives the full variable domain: DVKVTQSSRYLVKRTGEKVFLECVQDMDHENMFWYRQDPGLGLRLIYFSYDVKMKEKGDIPEGYSVSREKKERFSLILESASTNQTSMYLCASRGQGTVSPLHFGNGTRLTVT.

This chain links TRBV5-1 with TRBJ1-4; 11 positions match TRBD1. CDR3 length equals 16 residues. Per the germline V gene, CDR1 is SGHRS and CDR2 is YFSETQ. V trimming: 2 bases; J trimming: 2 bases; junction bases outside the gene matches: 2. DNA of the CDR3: TGCGCCAGCAGCTTTGGACAGGGGGCGACTAATGAAAAACTGTTTTTT. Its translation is CASSFGQGATNEKLFF.

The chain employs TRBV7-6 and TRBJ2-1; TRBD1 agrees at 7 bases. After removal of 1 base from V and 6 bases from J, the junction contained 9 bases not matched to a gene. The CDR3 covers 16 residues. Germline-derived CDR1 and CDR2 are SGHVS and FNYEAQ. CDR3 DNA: TGTGCCAGCAGCTTAGATTTAGGGACAGCCCGCAATGAGCAGTTCTTC. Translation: CASSLDLGTARNEQFF.

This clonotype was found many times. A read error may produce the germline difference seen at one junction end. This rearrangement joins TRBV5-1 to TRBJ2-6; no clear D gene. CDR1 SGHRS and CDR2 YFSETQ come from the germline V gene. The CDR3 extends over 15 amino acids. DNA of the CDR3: TGTGCCAGCAGCTTAACTGAGTCTGGGGCCAACGTCCTGACTTTC. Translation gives CASSLTESGANVLTF.

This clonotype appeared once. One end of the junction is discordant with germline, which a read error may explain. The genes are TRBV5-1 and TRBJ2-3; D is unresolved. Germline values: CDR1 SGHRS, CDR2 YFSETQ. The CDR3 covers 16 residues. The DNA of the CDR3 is TGCACCAGCAGCTTTTCACGACAAGTGGGAACAGATACGCAGTATTTT. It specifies CTSSFSRQVGTDTQYF.

CDR3 sequence: CASRRGLNTEAFF. In DNA form, the CDR3 reads TGTGCCAGTAGACGAGGCCTGAACACTGAAGCTTTCTTT. This chain links TRBV3-1 with TRBJ1-1; D not certain. The CDR3 covers 13 residues. Germline assignment: CDR1 LGHDT and CDR2 YNNKEL (reference sequence). V was trimmed by 9 bases and J by 0 bases, leaving 11 bases between them.

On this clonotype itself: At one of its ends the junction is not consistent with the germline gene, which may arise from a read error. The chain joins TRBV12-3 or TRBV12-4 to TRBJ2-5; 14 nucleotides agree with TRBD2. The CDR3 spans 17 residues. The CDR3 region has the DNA TGTGCCAGCAGTAGGACTAGCGGGGGGACCACCCAAGAGGCCCAGTACTTC. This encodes CASSRTSGGTTQEAQYF.

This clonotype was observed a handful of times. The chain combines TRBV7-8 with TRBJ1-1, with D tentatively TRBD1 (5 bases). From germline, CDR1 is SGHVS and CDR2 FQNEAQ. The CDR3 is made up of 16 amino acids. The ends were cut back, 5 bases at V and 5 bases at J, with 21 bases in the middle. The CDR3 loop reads CASSRGDLRQTTEAFF. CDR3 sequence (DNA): TGTGCCAGCAGCCGCGGGGATTTGAGACAGACGACTGAAGCTTTCTTT.

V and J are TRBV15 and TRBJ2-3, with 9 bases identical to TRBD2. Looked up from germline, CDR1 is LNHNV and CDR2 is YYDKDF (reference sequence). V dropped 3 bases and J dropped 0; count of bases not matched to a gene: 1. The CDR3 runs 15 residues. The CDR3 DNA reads TGTGCCACCAGCAGTCTAGCGGGGAGCACAGATACGCAGTATTTT. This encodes CATSSLAGSTDTQYF. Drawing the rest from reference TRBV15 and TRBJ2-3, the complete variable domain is DAMVIQNPRYQVTQFGKPVTLSCSQTLNHNVMYWYQQKSSQAPKLLFHYYDKDFNNEADTPDNFQSRRPNTSFCFLDIRSPGLGDTAMYLCATSSLAGSTDTQYFGPGTRLTVL.

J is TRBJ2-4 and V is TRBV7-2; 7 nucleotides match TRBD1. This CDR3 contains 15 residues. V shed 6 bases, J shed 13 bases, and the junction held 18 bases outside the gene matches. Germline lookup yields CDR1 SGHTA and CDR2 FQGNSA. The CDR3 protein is CASRPQTQTGNEQYF. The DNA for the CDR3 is TGTGCCAGCAGACCCCAGACCCAGACAGGGAATGAGCAGTACTTC. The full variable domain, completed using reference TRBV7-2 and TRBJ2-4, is GAGVSQSPSNKVTEKGKDVELRCDPISGHTALYWYRQSLGQGLEFLIYFQGNSAPDKSGLPSDRFSAERTGGSVSTLTIQRTQQEDSAVYLCASRPQTQTGNEQYFGAGTRLSVL.

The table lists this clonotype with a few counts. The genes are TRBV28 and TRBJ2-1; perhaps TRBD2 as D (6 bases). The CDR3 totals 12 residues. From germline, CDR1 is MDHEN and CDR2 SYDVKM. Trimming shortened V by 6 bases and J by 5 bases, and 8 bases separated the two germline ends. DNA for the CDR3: TGTGCCAGCAGGGACTACGACAATGAGCAGTTCTTC. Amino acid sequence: CASRDYDNEQFF.

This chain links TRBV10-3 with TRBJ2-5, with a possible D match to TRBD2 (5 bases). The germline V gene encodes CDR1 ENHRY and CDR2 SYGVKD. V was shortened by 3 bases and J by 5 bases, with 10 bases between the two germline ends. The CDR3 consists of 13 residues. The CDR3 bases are TGTGCCATCAGTGAAGGGTCGGGGGAGACCCAGTACTTC. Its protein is CAISEGSGETQYF.

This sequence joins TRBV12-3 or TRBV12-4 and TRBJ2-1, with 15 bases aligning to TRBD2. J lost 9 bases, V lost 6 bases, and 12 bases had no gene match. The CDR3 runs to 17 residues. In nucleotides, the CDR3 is TGTGCCAGCAGGTCGGGACTAGCGGGGGGCCCCTTCGGTGAGCAGTTCTTC. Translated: CASRSGLAGGPFGEQFF.

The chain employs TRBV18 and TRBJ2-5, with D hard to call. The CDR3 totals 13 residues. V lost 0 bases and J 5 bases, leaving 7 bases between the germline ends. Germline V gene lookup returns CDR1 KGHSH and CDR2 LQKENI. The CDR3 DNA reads TGTGCCAGCTCACCACCGGCCACGGAGACCCAGTACTTC. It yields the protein CASSPPATETQYF.

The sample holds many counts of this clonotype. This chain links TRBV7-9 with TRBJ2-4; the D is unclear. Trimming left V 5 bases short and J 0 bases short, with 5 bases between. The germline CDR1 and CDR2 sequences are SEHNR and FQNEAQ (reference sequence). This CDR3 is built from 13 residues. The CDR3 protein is CASSVLAKNIQYF. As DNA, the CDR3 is TGTGCCAGCAGCGTACTAGCCAAAAACATTCAGTACTTC.

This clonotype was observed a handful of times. The CDR3 spells CASSQELFGVLMGTNEKLFF. The CDR3 region has the DNA TGCGCCAGCAGCCAGGAACTCTTTGGGGTATTAATGGGAACTAATGAAAAACTGTTTTTT. The chain links TRBV4-3 to TRBJ1-4; D call uncertain. V gave up 3 bases and J gave up 1 base, with 24 bases separating them. This CDR3 contains 20 residues. The germline gives CDR1 LGHNA, CDR2 YSLEER.

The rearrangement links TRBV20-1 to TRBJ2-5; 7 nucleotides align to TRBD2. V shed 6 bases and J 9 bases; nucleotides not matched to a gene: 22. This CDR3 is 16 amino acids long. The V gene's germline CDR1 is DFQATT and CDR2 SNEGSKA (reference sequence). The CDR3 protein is CSAETKGLDFSRAQYF. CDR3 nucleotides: TGCAGTGCCGAAACCAAAGGACTAGACTTTTCACGGGCCCAGTACTTC.

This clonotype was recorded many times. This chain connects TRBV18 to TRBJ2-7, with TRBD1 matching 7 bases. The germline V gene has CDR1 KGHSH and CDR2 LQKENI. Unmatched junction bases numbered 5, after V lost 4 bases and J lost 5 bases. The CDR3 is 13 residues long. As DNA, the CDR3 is TGTGCCAGCTCACAGACAGGGTCGCACGAGCAGTACTTC. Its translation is CASSQTGSHEQYF.